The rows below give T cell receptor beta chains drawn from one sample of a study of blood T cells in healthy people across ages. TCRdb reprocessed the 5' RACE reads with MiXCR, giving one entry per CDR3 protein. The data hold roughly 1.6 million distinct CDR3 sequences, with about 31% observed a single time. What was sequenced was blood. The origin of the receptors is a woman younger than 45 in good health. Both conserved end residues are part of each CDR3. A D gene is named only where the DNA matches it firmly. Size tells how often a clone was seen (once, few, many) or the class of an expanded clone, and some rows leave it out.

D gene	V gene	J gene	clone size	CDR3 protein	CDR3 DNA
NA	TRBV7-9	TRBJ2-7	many	CASSPPDGTYEQYF	TGTGCCAGCAGCCCTCCGGACGGAACCTACGAGCAGTACTTC
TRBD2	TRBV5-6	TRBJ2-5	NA	CASTIGYGEGETQYF	TGTGCCAGCACCATCGGGTACGGGGAGGGGGAGACCCAGTACTTC
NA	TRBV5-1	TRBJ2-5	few	CASSLIIGEKETQYF	TGCGCCAGCAGCTTGATCATCGGGGAAAAAGAGACCCAGTACTTC
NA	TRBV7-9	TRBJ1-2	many	CASRDQGLSGYTF	TGTGCCAGCAGGGATCAGGGGTTGTCTGGCTACACCTTC
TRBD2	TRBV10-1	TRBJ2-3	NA	CASSESKAGGTDTQYF	TGCGCCAGCAGTGAGTCGAAAGCGGGGGGCACAGATACGCAGTATTTT
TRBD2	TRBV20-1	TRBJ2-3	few	CSASRATSGVGTDTQYF	TGCAGTGCTAGCAGGGCGACTAGCGGGGTGGGCACAGATACGCAGTATTTT
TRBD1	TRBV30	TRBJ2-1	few	CAWGQGGPYNEQFF	TGTGCCTGGGGACAGGGAGGTCCCTACAATGAGCAGTTCTTC
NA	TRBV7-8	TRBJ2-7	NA	CACSLELSGTEQYF	TGTGCCTGCAGCTTAGAGCTTTCGGGGACCGAGCAGTACTTC
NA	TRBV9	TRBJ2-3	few	CASRGPDEDTQYF	TGTGCCAGCAGGGGGCCAGACGAGGATACGCAGTATTTT
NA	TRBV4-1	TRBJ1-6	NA	CASSQVGPRGLGSPLHF	TGCGCCAGCAGCCAAGTGGGGCCCCGAGGGTTAGGATCACCCCTCCACTTT
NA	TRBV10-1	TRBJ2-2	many	CASSESRRPSNTGELFF	TGCGCCAGCAGTGAGTCTCGCAGGCCCTCGAACACCGGGGAGCTGTTTTTT
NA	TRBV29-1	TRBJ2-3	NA	CSVVRSGDSTDTQYF	TGCAGCGTTGTGAGGTCGGGGGACTCCACAGATACGCAGTATTTT
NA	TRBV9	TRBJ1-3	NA	CASSDRASGNTIYF	TGTGCCAGCAGCGATCGGGCCTCCGGGAACACCATATATTTT
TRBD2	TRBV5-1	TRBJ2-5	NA	CASSLVRGGAEETQYF	TGCGCCAGCAGCTTGGTCCGCGGGGGGGCCGAGGAGACCCAGTACTTC
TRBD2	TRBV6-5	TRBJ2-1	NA	CASSLGGDDNEQFF	TGTGCCAGCAGTCTTGGGGGGGACGACAATGAGCAGTTCTTC
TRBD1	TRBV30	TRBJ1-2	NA	CAWGWTGRNYGYTF	TGTGCCTGGGGCTGGACAGGAAGGAACTATGGCTACACCTTC
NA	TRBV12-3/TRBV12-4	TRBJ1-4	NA	CASSPQVEGNEKLFF	TGTGCCAGCAGTCCTCAGGTGGAGGGTAATGAAAAACTGTTTTTT
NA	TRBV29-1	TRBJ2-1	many	CSVVLAFNEQFF	TGCAGCGTTGTCCTAGCGTTCAATGAGCAGTTCTTC
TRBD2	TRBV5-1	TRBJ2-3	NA	CASSLGNSGRTDTQYF	TGCGCCAGCAGCTTGGGTAATAGCGGGAGGACAGATACGCAGTATTTT
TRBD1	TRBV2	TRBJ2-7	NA	CASRGWGQGPHEQYF	TGTGCCAGCAGGGGCTGGGGACAGGGTCCCCACGAGCAGTACTTC
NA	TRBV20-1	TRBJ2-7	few	CSAGGPSYEQYF	TGCAGTGCTGGGGGGCCCTCCTACGAGCAGTACTTC
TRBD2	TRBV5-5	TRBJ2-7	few	CASSLAVGGTRNYYEQYF	TGTGCCAGCAGCTTGGCGGTCGGCGGGACTAGGAATTACTACGAGCAGTACTTC
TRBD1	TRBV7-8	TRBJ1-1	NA	CASSPDRGRGTEAFF	TGTGCCAGCAGCCCGGACAGGGGGCGAGGCACTGAAGCTTTCTTT
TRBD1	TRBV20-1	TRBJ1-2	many	CSARDRQGYGYTF	TGCAGTGCTAGAGACCGACAGGGCTATGGCTACACCTTC
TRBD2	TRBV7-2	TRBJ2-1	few	CASSLVGTSGSLYNEQFF	TGTGCCAGCAGCTTAGTAGGGACTAGCGGGAGTTTGTACAATGAGCAGTTCTTC
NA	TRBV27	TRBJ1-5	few	CASSPRGGGQPQHF	TGTGCCAGCAGCCCACGAGGTGGGGGTCAGCCCCAGCATTTT
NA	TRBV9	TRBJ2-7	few	CASSPSPAGVSYEQYF	TGTGCCAGCAGCCCCAGCCCAGCCGGGGTCTCCTACGAGCAGTACTTC
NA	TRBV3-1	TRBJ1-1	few	CASSRSNRNTEAFF	TGTGCCAGCAGCCGCTCAAACAGGAACACTGAAGCTTTCTTT
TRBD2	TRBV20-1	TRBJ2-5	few	CSAPPLAGGGETQYF	TGCAGTGCTCCACCACTAGCGGGAGGGGGGGAGACCCAGTACTTC
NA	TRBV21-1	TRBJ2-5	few	CASSKSAIQETQYF	TGTGCCAGCAGCAAATCAGCCATCCAAGAGACCCAGTACTTC
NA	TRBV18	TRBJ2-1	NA	CASSPWASSYNEQFF	TGTGCCAGCTCACCATGGGCCAGCTCCTACAATGAGCAGTTCTTC